The 23 T cell receptor beta chains in this list originate from one sample, sequenced in a study of long-term antiretroviral therapy in people with HIV. The libraries were made with immunoSEQ v3.0 at survey level. Clones were read by immunoSEQ multiplex PCR, and TCRdb kept only the in-frame ones, dropping some. The sample consists of 25,000 to 30,000 clones, around 93% of them appearing once. The sequences come from unsorted PBMCs, collected approximately 7.4 years after starting antiretroviral therapy. All receptors come from a man aged 45-65 years with HIV.

J is TRBJ1-3 and V is TRBV2; no definite D call. Germline-derived CDR1 and CDR2 are SNHLY and FYNNEI. V lost 3 bases and J 6 bases, leaving 9 bases between the germline ends. The CDR3 runs 13 residues. The chain's CDR3 is CASSDSTKNTIYF. CDR3 DNA sequence: TGTGCCAGCAGTGACAGCACAAAAAACACCATATATTTT.

The V and J genes are TRBV5-6 and TRBJ2-7; no definite D call. The germline V gene encodes CDR1 SGHDT and CDR2 YYEEEE. V was pared by 5 bases and J by 0 bases, with 12 bases between. This CDR3 spans 14 amino acids. The CDR3 loop is CASSLRRSSYEQYF. In nucleotides, the CDR3 is TGTGCCAGCAGTTTGAGACGGAGCTCCTACGAGCAGTACTTC.

This sequence joins TRBV7-3 and TRBJ2-1; D not certain. The CDR3 runs 14 residues. The germline V gene encodes CDR1 SGHTA and CDR2 FQGTGA. Trimming shortened V by 5 bases and J by 8 bases, and 16 bases separated the two germline ends. For the CDR3, the DNA is TGTGCCAGCAGCCTGAACCCGGCTCAGGATGAGCAGTTCTTC. It encodes CASSLNPAQDEQFF.

The chain employs TRBV11-2 and TRBJ2-2; TRBD1 aligns across 7 bases. Germline CDR1 SGHAT, CDR2 FQNNGV. This CDR3 is built from 15 residues. The V and J ends lost 1 base and 1 base, in that order; junction bases with no gene match: 0. CDR3 coding DNA: TGTGCCAGCAGCTTAGGGACAGGGAACACCGGGGAGCTGTTTTTT. This codes for CASSLGTGNTGELFF. Using reference TRBV11-2 and TRBJ2-2 for the parts outside the CDR3, the full variable domain is EAGVAQSPRYKIIEKRQSVAFWCNPISGHATLYWYQQILGQGPKLLIQFQNNGVVDDSQLPKDRFSAERLKGVDSTLKIQPAKLEDSAVYLCASSLGTGNTGELFFGEGSRLTVL.

V and J are TRBV6-4 and TRBJ2-3; 10 bases are shared with TRBD2. The CDR3 loop spans 16 amino acids. Germline CDR1 reads MRHNA; CDR2 reads SNTAGT. After removal of 0 bases from V and 1 base from J, the junction contained 1 base not matched to a gene. CDR3 in DNA: TGTGCCAGCAGTGACTCCAGCGGGGGGGGCACAGATACGCAGTATTTT. Translated: CASSDSSGGGTDTQYF.

The chain employs TRBV5-1 and TRBJ1-2; D perhaps matches TRBD1 (6 bases). The CDR3 has 14 residues. The germline V gene encodes CDR1 SGHRS and CDR2 YFSETQ. Trimming left V 0 bases short and J 5 bases short, with 11 bases between. The CDR3: CASSLGGGAYGYTF. In DNA, the CDR3 is TGCGCCAGCAGCTTGGGCGGGGGCGCATATGGCTACACCTTC.

This clone was detected only once. The V and J genes are TRBV29-1 and TRBJ2-2; no firm D call. Trimming stripped 1 base from V and 5 bases from J, with 11 bases between. This CDR3 spans 14 amino acids. Per the germline V gene, CDR1 is SQVTM and CDR2 is ANQGSEA. CDR3 protein: CSVEGSPGTGELFF. CDR3 bases: TGCAGCGTTGAAGGGAGCCCAGGTACCGGGGAGCTGTTTTTT.

This sequence joins TRBV28 and TRBJ2-7; the match to TRBD1 covers 7 bases. V trimming: 7 bases; J trimming: 3 bases; junction bases outside the gene matches: 6. CDR3 length: 13 amino acids. Germline-derived CDR1 and CDR2 are MDHEN and SYDVKM. CDR3 residues: CASTSDRVYEQYF. In DNA, the CDR3 is TGTGCCAGCACAAGTGACAGGGTCTACGAGCAGTACTTC. The full variable domain, completed using reference TRBV28 and TRBJ2-7, is DVKVTQSSRYLVKRTGEKVFLECVQDMDHENMFWYRQDPGLGLRLIYFSYDVKMKEKGDIPEGYSVSREKKERFSLILESASTNQTSMYLCASTSDRVYEQYFGPGTRLTVT.

The genes are TRBV19 and TRBJ2-7; D could derive from TRBD1 or TRBD2 (5 bases each). Germline CDR1 is LNHDA and CDR2 is SQIVND (reference sequence). Trimming stripped 3 bases from V and 3 bases from J, with 9 bases between. The CDR3 runs to 13 residues. The CDR3 sequence is CASSIGTDYEQYF. CDR3 nucleotides: TGTGCCAGTAGTATTGGGACCGACTACGAGCAGTACTTC.

The gene calls are TRBV19 and TRBJ2-4; D remains unclear. V shed 5 bases and J shed 6 bases, with 17 bases lying between them. The CDR3 sequence is 15 residues long. The V gene's germline CDR1 is LNHDA and CDR2 SQIVND (reference sequence). CDR3 loop: CASSGSEGMLNIQYF. The CDR3 DNA reads as TGTGCCAGTAGTGGGTCAGAAGGGATGCTAAACATTCAGTACTTC. The whole variable domain, remainder taken from reference TRBV19 and TRBJ2-4, is DGGITQSPKYLFRKEGQNVTLSCEQNLNHDAMYWYRQDPGQGLRLIYYSQIVNDFQKGDIAEGYSVSREKKESFPLTVTSAQKNPTAFYLCASSGSEGMLNIQYFGAGTRLSVL.

This sequence joins TRBV4-2 and TRBJ2-7; 9 bases agree with TRBD2. The CDR3 length is 13 residues. The germline CDR1 and CDR2 sequences are LGHNA and YNFKEQ. Unmatched junction bases numbered 5, after V lost 6 bases and J lost 5 bases. CDR3: CASRVAGANEQYF. In DNA, the CDR3 is TGTGCCAGCAGGGTAGCGGGGGCCAACGAGCAGTACTTC.

The rearrangement links TRBV4-3 to TRBJ1-2, with 10 bases that match TRBD1. J lost 8 bases, V lost 0 bases, and 6 bases had no gene match. This CDR3 comprises 15 residues. In germline, CDR1 is LGHNA, CDR2 YSLEER. This chain's CDR3 is CASSQEGGTGDGYTF. The CDR3 DNA reads TGCGCCAGCAGCCAAGAGGGTGGGACAGGGGACGGCTACACCTTC.

The chain couples TRBV14 to TRBJ1-1; D not resolved. V was pared by 1 base and J by 3 bases, with 18 bases between. The CDR3 covers 17 residues. Germline CDR1 reads SGHDN; CDR2 reads FVKESK. The CDR3 region is CASSQALGMNYDTEAFF. The CDR3 nucleotides are TGTGCCAGCAGCCAAGCTCTAGGCATGAATTACGACACTGAAGCTTTCTTT. The whole variable domain, remainder taken from reference TRBV14 and TRBJ1-1, is EAGVTQFPSHSVIEKGQTVTLRCDPISGHDNLYWYRRVMGKEIKFLLHFVKESKQDESGMPNNRFLAERTGGTYSTLKVQPAELEDSGVYFCASSQALGMNYDTEAFFGQGTRLTVV.

The CDR3 bases are TGTGCCAGTACCCCGACTAGCGGGCATTCCTACAATGAGCAGTTCTTC. Translating gives CASTPTSGHSYNEQFF. This chain uses TRBV19 with TRBJ2-1, with 10 bases aligning to TRBD2. V trimming: 7 bases; J trimming: 1 base; junction bases outside the gene matches: 7. The CDR3 has 16 residues. Germline CDR1 is LNHDA and CDR2 is SQIVND (reference sequence).

DNA of the CDR3: TGTGCCTGGCGCCCGGGGACAGCAGTTTCACCCCTCCACTTT. This sequence encodes CAWRPGTAVSPLHF. V gene TRBV30 combines with J gene TRBJ1-6, with 7 bases lining up with TRBD1. V was clipped by 5 bases and J by 9 bases; unmatched bases: 10. In germline, CDR1 is GTSNPN, CDR2 SVGIG (reference sequence). This CDR3 region has 14 residues.

The V call is TRBV6-5, the J call TRBJ2-7; D is perhaps TRBD1 (5 bases). The V and J ends lost 0 bases and 3 bases respectively, with 12 bases between them. Germline V lookup: CDR1 MNHEY, CDR2 SVGAGI. This CDR3 has 15 amino acids. The CDR3 sequence: CASSYSTDSDYEQYF. The CDR3 nucleotides read TGTGCCAGCAGTTACTCGACCGACAGCGACTACGAGCAGTACTTC.

V usage is TRBV5-1 and J usage is TRBJ1-5, with D perhaps matching TRBD1 (5 bases). The CDR3 runs to 15 residues. CDR1 and CDR2 (germline): SGHRS, YFSETQ. The ends were cut back, 1 base at V and 6 bases at J, with 14 bases in the middle. DNA for the CDR3: TGCGCCAGCAGCTTGAGGGGCGGGGAGAGTCAGCCCCAGCATTTT. Translating it yields CASSLRGGESQPQHF.

This chain connects TRBV5-6 to TRBJ2-1; D uncertain. Germline CDR1 reads SGHDT; CDR2 reads YYEEEE. The CDR3 runs 13 residues. V was shortened by 0 bases and J by 8 bases, with 9 bases between the two germline ends. The CDR3 loop is CASSLVVVDEQFF. For the CDR3, the DNA is TGTGCCAGCAGCTTGGTAGTTGTAGATGAGCAGTTCTTC.

The genes are TRBV21-1 and TRBJ2-2; TRBD1, the D gene given by the table, was not confirmed from the DNA. TRBV21-1 is annotated as a pseudogene. The CDR3 runs 14 residues. CDR3 residues: CASERQGNTGELFF. The CDR3 DNA is TGTGCCAGCGAAAGGCAGGGAAACACCGGGGAGCTGTTTTTT.

This clone was found once. As DNA, the CDR3 is TGCGCCAGCAGCCTAGACTTGGGGGGGAGCACAGATACGCAGTATTTT. Translating gives CASSLDLGGSTDTQYF. This chain links TRBV5-1 with TRBJ2-3; TRBD2 matches 7 bases. With V trimmed by 4 bases and J by 0 bases, 8 bases remained unmatched. The CDR3 covers 16 residues. CDR1 SGHRS and CDR2 YFSETQ come from the germline V gene. Supplemented by reference TRBV5-1 and TRBJ2-3, the full variable domain reads KAGVTQTPRYLIKTRGQQVTLSCSPISGHRSVSWYQQTPGQGLQFLFEYFSETQRNKGNFPGRFSGRQFSNSRSEMNVSTLELGDSALYLCASSLDLGGSTDTQYFGPGTRLTVL.

The chain is built from TRBV5-5 and TRBJ2-3, with D possibly TRBD2 on 5 matching bases. Germline values: CDR1 SGHKS, CDR2 YYEKEE (reference sequence). Trimming took 4 bases from V and 5 from J, leaving 14 bases between them. The CDR3 is 14 amino acids. CDR3 nucleotides: TGTGCCAGCAGCCCGACTATGTCCGAAGATACGCAGTATTTT. It yields the protein CASSPTMSEDTQYF.

The chain joins TRBV7-3 to TRBJ2-1; 7 bases are shared with TRBD2. The CDR3 runs 14 residues. The ends lost 1 base at V and 5 bases at J; junction bases unmatched: 2. CDR1 and CDR2 (germline): SGHTA, FQGTGA. CDR3 residues: CASSLSLADNEQFF. CDR3 nucleotides: TGTGCCAGCAGCTTAAGCCTAGCGGACAATGAGCAGTTCTTC.

The V gene is TRBV7-2, the J gene TRBJ2-6; D is perhaps TRBD1 (6 bases). Germline CDR1 is SGHTA and CDR2 is FQGNSA. Deletions cut 5 bases from V and 4 bases from J, with 9 bases between. The CDR3 consists of 14 residues. The CDR3 bases are TGTGCCAGCAGCCCAGGGACAGGGGCCAACGTCCTGACTTTC. Amino acids: CASSPGTGANVLTF.